The clone carrying this TCR beta chain showed up many times. The length of the CDR3 is 14 residues. The V gene's germline CDR1 is SGHDN and CDR2 FVKESK. Trimming shortened V by 1 base and J by 2 bases, and 8 bases separated the two germline ends. Investigators amplified TCR beta CDR3 regions from RNA transcripts. First-round RT-PCR relied on HTBI primers, and a second-round multiplex PCR came next. Each CDR3 protein gets one entry after TCRdb re-called the multiplex PCR reads with MiXCR. This table has over a million distinct CDR3 sequences, 35% to 40% appearing once. This sample was included in a study of Graves' ophthalmopathy and Graves' hyperthyroidism. Hyperthyroidism in these 18- to 65-year-old patients was newly diagnosed, lasting under 2 months.

This chain joins TRBV14 and TRBJ1-1; D not certain. The TCR originated in an adult man with Graves' hyperthyroidism. The sequenced sample was peripheral blood or thyroid tissue (not recorded which). The CDR3 DNA reads TGTGCCAGCAGCCAAGTCGCCCTAAACACTGAAGCTTTCTTT. It specifies CASSQVALNTEAFF.